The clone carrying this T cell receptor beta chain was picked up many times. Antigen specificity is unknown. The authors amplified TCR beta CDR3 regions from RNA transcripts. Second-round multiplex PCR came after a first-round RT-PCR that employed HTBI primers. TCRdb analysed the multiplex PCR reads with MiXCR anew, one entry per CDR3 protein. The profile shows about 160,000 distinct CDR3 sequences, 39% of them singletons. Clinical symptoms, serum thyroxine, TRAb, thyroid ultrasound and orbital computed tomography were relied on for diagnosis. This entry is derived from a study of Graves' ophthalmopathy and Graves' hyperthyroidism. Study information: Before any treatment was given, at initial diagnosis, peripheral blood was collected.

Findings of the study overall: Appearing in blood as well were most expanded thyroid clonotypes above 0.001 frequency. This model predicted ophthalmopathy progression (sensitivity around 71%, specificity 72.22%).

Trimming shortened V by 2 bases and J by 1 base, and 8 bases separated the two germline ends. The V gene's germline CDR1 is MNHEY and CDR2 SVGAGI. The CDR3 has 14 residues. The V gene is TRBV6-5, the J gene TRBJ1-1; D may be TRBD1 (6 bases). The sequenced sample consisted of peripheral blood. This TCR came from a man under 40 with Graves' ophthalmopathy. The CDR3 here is CASSYGQTNTEAFF. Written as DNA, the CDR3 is TGTGCCAGCAGTTACGGACAGACGAACACTGAAGCTTTCTTT.